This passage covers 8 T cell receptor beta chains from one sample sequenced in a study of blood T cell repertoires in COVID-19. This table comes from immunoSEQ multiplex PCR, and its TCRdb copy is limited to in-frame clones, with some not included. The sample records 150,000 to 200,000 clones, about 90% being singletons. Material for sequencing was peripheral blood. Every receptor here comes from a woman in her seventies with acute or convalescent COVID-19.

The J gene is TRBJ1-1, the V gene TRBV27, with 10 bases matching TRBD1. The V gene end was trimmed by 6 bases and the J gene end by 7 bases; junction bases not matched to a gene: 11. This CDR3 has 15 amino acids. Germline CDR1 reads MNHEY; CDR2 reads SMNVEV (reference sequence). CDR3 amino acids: CASRRQGAQEGEAFF. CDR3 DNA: TGTGCCAGCAGACGACAGGGGGCCCAAGAGGGTGAAGCTTTCTTT.

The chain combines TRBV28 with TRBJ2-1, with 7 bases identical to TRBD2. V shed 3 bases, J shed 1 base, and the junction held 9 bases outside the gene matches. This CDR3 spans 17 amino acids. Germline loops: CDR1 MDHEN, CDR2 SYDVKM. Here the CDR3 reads CASSFNPAGPSYNEQFF. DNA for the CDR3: TGTGCCAGCAGTTTCAACCCAGCGGGACCATCCTACAATGAGCAGTTCTTC.

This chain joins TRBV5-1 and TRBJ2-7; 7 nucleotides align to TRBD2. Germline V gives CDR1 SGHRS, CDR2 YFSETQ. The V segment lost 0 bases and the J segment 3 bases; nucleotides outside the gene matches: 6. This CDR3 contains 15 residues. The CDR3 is CASSLGTGGIYEQYF. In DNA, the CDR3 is TGCGCCAGCAGCTTGGGTACGGGGGGTATCTACGAGCAGTACTTC.

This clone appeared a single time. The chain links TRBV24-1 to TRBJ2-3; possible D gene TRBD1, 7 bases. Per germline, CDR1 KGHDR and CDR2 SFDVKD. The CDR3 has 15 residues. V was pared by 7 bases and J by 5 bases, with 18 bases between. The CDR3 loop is CATRGGGGGGDTQYF. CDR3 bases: TGTGCCACCAGGGGGGGTGGAGGGGGCGGAGATACGCAGTATTTT.

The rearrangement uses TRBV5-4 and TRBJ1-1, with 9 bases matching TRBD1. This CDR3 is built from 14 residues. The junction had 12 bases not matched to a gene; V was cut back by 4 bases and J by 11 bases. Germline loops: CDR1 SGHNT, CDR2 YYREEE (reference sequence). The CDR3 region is CASSPRDRVDEAFF. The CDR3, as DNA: TGTGCCAGCAGCCCGCGGGACAGGGTGGATGAGGCTTTCTTT.

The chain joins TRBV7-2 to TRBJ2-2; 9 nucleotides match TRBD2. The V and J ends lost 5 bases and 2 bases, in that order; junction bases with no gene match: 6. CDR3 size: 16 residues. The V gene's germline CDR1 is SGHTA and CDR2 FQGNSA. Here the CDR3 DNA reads TGTGCCAGCAGCCCAGGACTAGCGCTTAACACCGGGGAGCTGTTTTTT. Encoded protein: CASSPGLALNTGELFF.

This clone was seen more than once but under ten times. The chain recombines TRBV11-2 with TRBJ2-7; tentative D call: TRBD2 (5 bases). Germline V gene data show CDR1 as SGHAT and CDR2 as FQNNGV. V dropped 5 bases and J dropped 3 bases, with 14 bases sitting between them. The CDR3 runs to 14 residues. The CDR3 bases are TGTGCCAGCAGCCCGAGGGCCAGCCGCTACGAGCAGTACTTC. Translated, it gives CASSPRASRYEQYF.

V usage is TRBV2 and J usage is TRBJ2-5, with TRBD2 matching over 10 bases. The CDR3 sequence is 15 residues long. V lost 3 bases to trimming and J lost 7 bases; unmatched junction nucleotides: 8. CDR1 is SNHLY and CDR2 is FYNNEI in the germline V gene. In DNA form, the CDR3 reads TGTGCCAGCAGTGAGAGTCTAGCGGGAGTAGGGACCCAGTACTTC. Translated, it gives CASSESLAGVGTQYF.